This section outlines one TCR beta chain sequence together with its context. The authors' processing: Reference gene primer amplification in the assay estimated nucleated cell counts. Produced via immunoSEQ multiplex PCR; TCRdb's table is partial and in-frame only. V and J calls and clone size are given by that table; D and trimming were obtained from the DNA. The table lists about 90,000 clones, around four fifths of them singletons. These data are taken from a study of blood T cell repertoires in COVID-19. Trimming took 5 bases from V and 2 from J, leaving 13 bases between them. The CDR3 loop spans 14 amino acids. Germline V lookup: CDR1 MNHEY, CDR2 SVGEGT.

The sequence derives from a woman of 80 years or more with acute or convalescent COVID-19. Input material: peripheral blood. The chain uses TRBV6-2 or TRBV6-3 and TRBJ2-7; maybe TRBD2 (7 bases). The CDR3 spells CASSRGGGTYEQYF. CDR3 coding DNA: TGTGCCAGCAGTCGAGGGGGAGGGACCTACGAGCAGTACTTC.